This is a list of T cell receptor beta chains from one sample in a study of T cells in Graves' hyperthyroidism and ophthalmopathy. TCRdb independently ran MiXCR on the multiplex PCR reads; one entry per CDR3 protein. This table holds around 350,000 distinct CDR3 sequences, about 25% found once. Sequenced: blood. The receptors shown here come from a man aged 50 to 60 with Graves' hyperthyroidism. CDR3s include the opening cysteine and the closing phenylalanine or tryptophan. A D gene is named only where the DNA matches it firmly. Size values are once, few and many counts, or a class for expanded clones, and some rows have none.

d_gene: .
j_gene: TRBJ2-3
abundance: few
v_gene: TRBV20-1
CDR3nt: TGCAGTGCTCGTGAGATGGGGATGAGAAATACGCAGTATTTT
CDR3aa: CSAREMGMRNTQYF

d_gene: .
j_gene: TRBJ1-3
abundance: few
v_gene: TRBV2
CDR3nt: TGTGCCAGCAGTGATCTGGGCGGAGACTCTGGAAACACCATATATTTT
CDR3aa: CASSDLGGDSGNTIYF

d_gene: .
j_gene: TRBJ2-5
abundance: many
v_gene: TRBV27
CDR3nt: TGTGCCAGCAGTTTAGGCAGGGGCGGGGGAGAGACCCAGTACTTC
CDR3aa: CASSLGRGGGETQYF

d_gene: .
j_gene: TRBJ1-2
abundance: once
v_gene: TRBV20-1
CDR3nt: TGCAGTGCTAGCGAGGGGTCCCTCGGCTACACCTTC
CDR3aa: CSASEGSLGYTF

d_gene: .
j_gene: TRBJ2-1
abundance: many
v_gene: TRBV2
CDR3nt: TGTGCCAGCAGTTCCCGGGACGGAAACAATGAGCAGTTCTTC
CDR3aa: CASSSRDGNNEQFF

d_gene: .
j_gene: TRBJ2-1
abundance: .
v_gene: TRBV5-1
CDR3nt: TGCGCCAGCAGCTTGGTGGCTCGCGGGAACGGCAATGAGCAGTTCTTC
CDR3aa: CASSLVARGNGNEQFF

d_gene: .
j_gene: TRBJ1-3
abundance: .
v_gene: TRBV24-1
CDR3nt: TGTGCCACCAGTGATTCGCAGGGCTCTGGAAACACCATATATTTT
CDR3aa: CATSDSQGSGNTIYF

d_gene: .
j_gene: TRBJ1-6
abundance: .
v_gene: TRBV28
CDR3nt: TGTGCCAGCAGCCCCGGCAGGTGGTATAATTCACCCCTCCACTTT
CDR3aa: CASSPGRWYNSPLHF

d_gene: .
j_gene: TRBJ1-5
abundance: few
v_gene: TRBV6-1
CDR3nt: TGTGCCAGCAGTGAGTTGAGGGGGTCGTATAGCAATCAGCCCCAGCATTTT
CDR3aa: CASSELRGSYSNQPQHF

d_gene: TRBD2
j_gene: TRBJ2-5
abundance: many
v_gene: TRBV11-1
CDR3nt: TGTGCCAGCAGCTTGACTAGCGGGAGTTTGGAGACCCAGTACTTC
CDR3aa: CASSLTSGSLETQYF

d_gene: .
j_gene: TRBJ2-5
abundance: once
v_gene: TRBV4-2
CDR3nt: TGTGCCAGCAACCAAGACCCGGGCGGAGAGACCCAGTACTTC
CDR3aa: CASNQDPGGETQYF

d_gene: .
j_gene: TRBJ1-5
abundance: few
v_gene: TRBV2
CDR3nt: TGTGCCAGCAGTTCTCAGGATAATCAGCCCCAGCATTTT
CDR3aa: CASSSQDNQPQHF

d_gene: .
j_gene: TRBJ2-5
abundance: .
v_gene: TRBV3-1
CDR3nt: TGTGCCAGCAGCCAACCCAAGACCCAGTACTTC
CDR3aa: CASSQPKTQYF

d_gene: TRBD1
j_gene: TRBJ2-1
abundance: .
v_gene: TRBV14
CDR3nt: TGTGCCAGCAGCCATATCGGGACAGCGAACAATGAGCAGTTCTTC
CDR3aa: CASSHIGTANNEQFF

d_gene: TRBD2
j_gene: TRBJ2-2
abundance: .
v_gene: TRBV2
CDR3nt: TGTGCCAGCAACGGGCAGGGGAAACTAGCGGGTCGGTGGGCCGGGGAGCTGTTTTTT
CDR3aa: CASNGQGKLAGRWAGELFF

d_gene: TRBD1
j_gene: TRBJ2-5
abundance: few
v_gene: TRBV20-1
CDR3nt: TGCAGTGCTAGAGATCCAGGGGGACCTTCCAGGGAGACCCAGTACTTC
CDR3aa: CSARDPGGPSRETQYF

d_gene: .
j_gene: TRBJ2-7
abundance: many
v_gene: TRBV7-6
CDR3nt: TGTGCCAGCAGCTTAGCGGAGGACGAGCAGTACTTC
CDR3aa: CASSLAEDEQYF

d_gene: TRBD1
j_gene: TRBJ2-3
abundance: .
v_gene: TRBV5-1
CDR3nt: TGCGCCAGCAGCTCCGGACAGGGAATAGATACGCAGTATTTT
CDR3aa: CASSSGQGIDTQYF

d_gene: TRBD2
j_gene: TRBJ2-5
abundance: .
v_gene: TRBV28
CDR3nt: TGTGCCAGCACCCCTCGACTAGCGGGACGCCCCCGTGAGACCCAGTACTTC
CDR3aa: CASTPRLAGRPRETQYF

d_gene: TRBD2
j_gene: TRBJ2-3
abundance: few
v_gene: TRBV11-2
CDR3nt: TGTGCCAGCAGCTTAGTACGGGGGGTAGATACGCAGTATTTT
CDR3aa: CASSLVRGVDTQYF

d_gene: .
j_gene: TRBJ2-3
abundance: .
v_gene: TRBV29-1
CDR3nt: TGCAGCGTTGAAGATCAACGGGGGAGCACAGATACGCAGTATTTT
CDR3aa: CSVEDQRGSTDTQYF

d_gene: TRBD2
j_gene: TRBJ2-1
abundance: .
v_gene: TRBV5-1
CDR3nt: TGCGCCAGCAGCTTGGACGGGACTAGCAGATACAATGAGCAGTTCTTC
CDR3aa: CASSLDGTSRYNEQFF

d_gene: TRBD2
j_gene: TRBJ2-7
abundance: .
v_gene: TRBV20-1
CDR3nt: TGCAGTGCCGCAAGGACTAGCGGATACACCTACGAGCAGTACTTC
CDR3aa: CSAARTSGYTYEQYF

d_gene: .
j_gene: TRBJ2-2
abundance: few
v_gene: TRBV6-5
CDR3nt: TGTGCCAGCAGTTACCTCCCGGGCGGGGAGCTGTTTTTT
CDR3aa: CASSYLPGGELFF

d_gene: .
j_gene: TRBJ2-2
abundance: once
v_gene: TRBV29-1
CDR3nt: TGCAGCGTTCAACCGAACACCGGGGAGCTGTTTTTT
CDR3aa: CSVQPNTGELFF

d_gene: TRBD2
j_gene: TRBJ2-3
abundance: many
v_gene: TRBV12-3/TRBV12-4
CDR3nt: TGTGCCAGCATCCCGGGACTAGCCACAGATACGCAGTATTTT
CDR3aa: CASIPGLATDTQYF

d_gene: .
j_gene: TRBJ2-1
abundance: few
v_gene: TRBV5-1
CDR3nt: TGCGCCAGCAGCTATCAGGGGACCTCCTACAATGAGCAGTTCTTC
CDR3aa: CASSYQGTSYNEQFF

d_gene: .
j_gene: TRBJ2-7
abundance: many
v_gene: TRBV20-1
CDR3nt: TGCAGTGCTTCTTCCTCGAACAGGCGGGCCGGCACCTACGAGCAGTACTTC
CDR3aa: CSASSSNRRAGTYEQYF

d_gene: .
j_gene: TRBJ2-2
abundance: .
v_gene: TRBV28
CDR3nt: TGTGCCAGCAGTTTAAGGGCCAGAAACACCGGGGAGCTGTTTTTT
CDR3aa: CASSLRARNTGELFF

d_gene: TRBD2
j_gene: TRBJ2-3
abundance: many
v_gene: TRBV29-1
CDR3nt: TGCAGCGCCCTACGGACTAGCGGGAGGAAGGTGACAGATACGCAGTATTTT
CDR3aa: CSALRTSGRKVTDTQYF

d_gene: .
j_gene: TRBJ1-5
abundance: few
v_gene: TRBV18
CDR3nt: TGTGCCAGCTCACCACTTTCAGGGGTCAATCAGCCCCAGCATTTT
CDR3aa: CASSPLSGVNQPQHF

d_gene: .
j_gene: TRBJ1-1
abundance: once
v_gene: TRBV7-3
CDR3nt: TGTGCCAGCAGCTTACAAGGGGGTAAGAACACTGAAGCTTTCTTT
CDR3aa: CASSLQGGKNTEAFF

d_gene: TRBD1
j_gene: TRBJ1-1
abundance: .
v_gene: TRBV29-1
CDR3nt: TGCAGCGTCCGGGACAGGGGGCAAGGGACTGAAGCTTTCTTT
CDR3aa: CSVRDRGQGTEAFF

d_gene: .
j_gene: TRBJ1-3
abundance: .
v_gene: TRBV7-2
CDR3nt: TGTGCCAGCAGCCCGGGGGGAGCCCCCTCTGGAAACACCATATATTTT
CDR3aa: CASSPGGAPSGNTIYF

d_gene: TRBD1
j_gene: TRBJ2-1
abundance: .
v_gene: TRBV6-1
CDR3nt: TGTGCCAGCAGAGATAGACAGGGTATGGATGAGCAGTTCTTC
CDR3aa: CASRDRQGMDEQFF

d_gene: .
j_gene: TRBJ2-3
abundance: .
v_gene: TRBV11-2
CDR3nt: TGTGCCAGCAGCTTCTTGGGGATCGAGTCCGATACGCAGTATTTT
CDR3aa: CASSFLGIESDTQYF

d_gene: .
j_gene: TRBJ1-2
abundance: .
v_gene: TRBV6-1
CDR3nt: TGTGCCAGCAGCAGAACCTCCAGGGAGGATGGCTACACCTTC
CDR3aa: CASSRTSREDGYTF

d_gene: .
j_gene: TRBJ2-1
abundance: .
v_gene: TRBV20-1
CDR3nt: TGCAGTGCTAGGGGGGCTAGCGGATACAATGAGCAGTTCTTC
CDR3aa: CSARGASGYNEQFF

d_gene: .
j_gene: TRBJ2-7
abundance: .
v_gene: TRBV29-1
CDR3nt: TGCAGCGTTGGTGAGGGAGGTCGTTTAGGCGAGCAGTACTTC
CDR3aa: CSVGEGGRLGEQYF

d_gene: .
j_gene: TRBJ2-4
abundance: .
v_gene: TRBV20-1
CDR3nt: TGCAGTGCTACCGACCCGGGGGTGTCCAAAAACATTCAGTACTTC
CDR3aa: CSATDPGVSKNIQYF

d_gene: .
j_gene: TRBJ2-1
abundance: few
v_gene: TRBV12-5
CDR3nt: TGTGCTAGTGAGGAGGAGGAATACAATGAGCAGTTCTTC
CDR3aa: CASEEEEYNEQFF

d_gene: .
j_gene: TRBJ2-1
abundance: many
v_gene: TRBV11-3
CDR3nt: TGTGCCAGCAGCCGTGGTTCCGTAAATGAGCAGTTCTTC
CDR3aa: CASSRGSVNEQFF

d_gene: TRBD2
j_gene: TRBJ2-5
abundance: .
v_gene: TRBV12-3/TRBV12-4
CDR3nt: TGTGCCAGCAGTGAAACTAGCGGGCCGGCGGAGACCCAGTACTTC
CDR3aa: CASSETSGPAETQYF

d_gene: .
j_gene: TRBJ1-2
abundance: .
v_gene: TRBV20-1
CDR3nt: TGCAGTGCTAGAGCTATAGAGAGAATATCATATGGCTACACCTTC
CDR3aa: CSARAIERISYGYTF

d_gene: .
j_gene: TRBJ2-2
abundance: .
v_gene: TRBV28
CDR3nt: TGTGCCAGCAGTTTCGACATGGAGGGTCCGAACACCGGGGAGCTGTTTTTT
CDR3aa: CASSFDMEGPNTGELFF

d_gene: .
j_gene: TRBJ2-7
abundance: many
v_gene: TRBV12-3/TRBV12-4
CDR3nt: TGTGCCAGCAGTTTAGCGGGGAGTCTCTACGAGCAGTACTTC
CDR3aa: CASSLAGSLYEQYF

d_gene: TRBD2
j_gene: TRBJ2-5
abundance: few
v_gene: TRBV2
CDR3nt: TGTGCCAGCAGTGAACTAGCGGGAGTCTTAGAGACCCAGTACTTC
CDR3aa: CASSELAGVLETQYF

d_gene: TRBD2
j_gene: TRBJ2-7
abundance: few
v_gene: TRBV10-1
CDR3nt: TGCGCCAGCAGTCCTGGACTAGCGGGGGGAACCTACGAGCAGTACTTC
CDR3aa: CASSPGLAGGTYEQYF

d_gene: TRBD1
j_gene: TRBJ2-7
abundance: many
v_gene: TRBV28
CDR3nt: TGTGCCAGCAGCGTGGACAGGGCCTACGAGCAGTACTTC
CDR3aa: CASSVDRAYEQYF

d_gene: TRBD1
j_gene: TRBJ2-7
abundance: many
v_gene: TRBV2
CDR3nt: TGTGCCAGCAGTGGAGACAGGGGCGCATTCGACGAGCAGTACTTC
CDR3aa: CASSGDRGAFDEQYF

d_gene: TRBD1
j_gene: TRBJ2-7
abundance: few
v_gene: TRBV6-1
CDR3nt: TGTGCCGTAACCCGGGACAGGGTGTACGAGCAGTACTTC
CDR3aa: CAVTRDRVYEQYF

d_gene: .
j_gene: TRBJ2-1
abundance: .
v_gene: TRBV2
CDR3nt: TGTGCCAGCAGTTGGGAGCCCCCTGTAGCGAGAGGGCCAGATGAGCAGTTCTTC
CDR3aa: CASSWEPPVARGPDEQFF